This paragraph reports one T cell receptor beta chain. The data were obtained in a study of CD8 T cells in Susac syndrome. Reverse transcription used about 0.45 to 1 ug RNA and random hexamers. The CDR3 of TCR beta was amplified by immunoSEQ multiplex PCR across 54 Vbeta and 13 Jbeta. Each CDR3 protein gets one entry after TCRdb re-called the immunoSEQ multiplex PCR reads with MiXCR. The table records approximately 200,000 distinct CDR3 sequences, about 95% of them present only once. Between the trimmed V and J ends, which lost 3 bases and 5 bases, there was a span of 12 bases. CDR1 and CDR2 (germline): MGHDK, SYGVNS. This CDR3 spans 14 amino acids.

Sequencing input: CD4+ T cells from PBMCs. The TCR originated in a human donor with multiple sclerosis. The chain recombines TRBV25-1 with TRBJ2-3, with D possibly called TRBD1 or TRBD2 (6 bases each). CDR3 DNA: TGTGCCAGCAGTGAGAGGGGGGCTCAAGATACGCAGTATTTT. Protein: CASSERGAQDTQYF.